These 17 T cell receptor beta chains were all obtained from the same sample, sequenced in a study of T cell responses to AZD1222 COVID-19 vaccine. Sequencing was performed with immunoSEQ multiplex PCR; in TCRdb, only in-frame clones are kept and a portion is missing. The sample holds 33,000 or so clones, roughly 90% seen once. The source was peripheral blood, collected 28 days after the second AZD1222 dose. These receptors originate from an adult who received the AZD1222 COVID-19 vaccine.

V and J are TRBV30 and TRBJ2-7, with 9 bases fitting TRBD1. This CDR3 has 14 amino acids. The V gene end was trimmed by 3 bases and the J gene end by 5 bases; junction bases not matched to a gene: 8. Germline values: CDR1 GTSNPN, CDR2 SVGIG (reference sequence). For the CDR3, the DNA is TGTGCCTGGAGGCCCCCGGGACAGGGACACGAGCAGTACTTC. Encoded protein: CAWRPPGQGHEQYF.

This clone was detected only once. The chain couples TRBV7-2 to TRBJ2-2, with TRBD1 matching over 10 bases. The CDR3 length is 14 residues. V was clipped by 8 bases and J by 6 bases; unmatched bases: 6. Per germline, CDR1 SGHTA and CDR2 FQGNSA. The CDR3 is CASHRDRGSGELFF. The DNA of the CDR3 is TGTGCCAGCCACCGGGACAGGGGTTCCGGGGAGCTGTTTTTT. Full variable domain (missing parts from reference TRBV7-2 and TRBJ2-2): GAGVSQSPSNKVTEKGKDVELRCDPISGHTALYWYRQSLGQGLEFLIYFQGNSAPDKSGLPSDRFSAERTGGSVSTLTIQRTQQEDSAVYLCASHRDRGSGELFFGEGSRLTVL.

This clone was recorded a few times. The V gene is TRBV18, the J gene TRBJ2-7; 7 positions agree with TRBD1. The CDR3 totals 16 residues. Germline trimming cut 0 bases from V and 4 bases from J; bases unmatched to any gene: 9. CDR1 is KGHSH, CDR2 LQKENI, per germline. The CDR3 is CASSPPEGGAWYEQYF. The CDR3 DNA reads TGTGCCAGCTCACCACCAGAAGGGGGCGCTTGGTACGAGCAGTACTTC.

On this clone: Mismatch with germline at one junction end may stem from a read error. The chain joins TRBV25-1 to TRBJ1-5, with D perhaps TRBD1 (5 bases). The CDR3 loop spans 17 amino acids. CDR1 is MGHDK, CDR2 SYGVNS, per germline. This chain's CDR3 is CASSPRSFGTLNEPQHF. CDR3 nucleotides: TGTGCCAGCAGCCCTAGATCGTTTGGGACTCTCAATGAGCCCCAGCATTTT.

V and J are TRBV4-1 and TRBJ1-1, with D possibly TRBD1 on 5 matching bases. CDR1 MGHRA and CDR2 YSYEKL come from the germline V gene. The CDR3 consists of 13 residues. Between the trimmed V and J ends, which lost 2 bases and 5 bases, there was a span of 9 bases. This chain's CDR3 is CASSQQGITEAFF. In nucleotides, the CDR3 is TGCGCCAGCAGCCAACAGGGTATAACTGAAGCTTTCTTT.

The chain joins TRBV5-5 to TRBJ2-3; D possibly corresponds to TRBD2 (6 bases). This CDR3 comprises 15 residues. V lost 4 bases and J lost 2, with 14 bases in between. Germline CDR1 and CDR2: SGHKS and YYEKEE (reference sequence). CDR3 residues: CASSPGVGTTDTQYF. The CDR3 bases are TGTGCCAGCAGCCCGGGGGTGGGTACCACAGATACGCAGTATTTT.

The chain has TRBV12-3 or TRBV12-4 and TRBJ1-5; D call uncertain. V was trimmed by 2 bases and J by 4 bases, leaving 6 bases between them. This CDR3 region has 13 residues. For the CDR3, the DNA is TGTGCCAGCAGTTTAAACGTTAATCAGCCCCAGCATTTT. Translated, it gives CASSLNVNQPQHF.

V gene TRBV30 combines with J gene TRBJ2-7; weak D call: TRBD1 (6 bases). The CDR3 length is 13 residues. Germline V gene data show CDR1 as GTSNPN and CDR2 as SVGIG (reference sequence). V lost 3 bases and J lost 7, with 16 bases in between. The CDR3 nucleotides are TGTGCCTGGAGGCTCGACAGGTCTGGGGAGCAGTACTTC. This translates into CAWRLDRSGEQYF.

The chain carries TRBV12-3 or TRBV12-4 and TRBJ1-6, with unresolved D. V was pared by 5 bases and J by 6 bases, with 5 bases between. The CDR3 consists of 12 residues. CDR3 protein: CASSTLNSPLHF. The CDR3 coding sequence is TGTGCCAGCAGTACTCTTAATTCACCCCTCCACTTT.

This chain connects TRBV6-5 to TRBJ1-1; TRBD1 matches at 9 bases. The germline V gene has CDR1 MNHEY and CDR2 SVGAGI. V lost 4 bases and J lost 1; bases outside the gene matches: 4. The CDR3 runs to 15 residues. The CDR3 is CASSWMGQGNTEAFF. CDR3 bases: TGTGCCAGCAGTTGGATGGGACAGGGGAACACTGAAGCTTTCTTT.

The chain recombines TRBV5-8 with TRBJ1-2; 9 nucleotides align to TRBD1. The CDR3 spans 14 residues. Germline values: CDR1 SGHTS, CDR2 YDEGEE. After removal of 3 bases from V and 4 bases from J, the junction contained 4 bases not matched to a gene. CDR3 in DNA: TGTGCCAGCAGCTCTAGGACAGGGGCCTATGGCTACACCTTC. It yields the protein CASSSRTGAYGYTF.

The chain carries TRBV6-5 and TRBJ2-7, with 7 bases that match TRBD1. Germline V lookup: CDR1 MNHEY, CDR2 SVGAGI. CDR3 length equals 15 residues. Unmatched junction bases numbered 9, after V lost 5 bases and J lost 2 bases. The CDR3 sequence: CASSPHGTETYEQYF. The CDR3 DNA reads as TGTGCCAGCAGTCCCCACGGGACAGAAACCTACGAGCAGTACTTC.

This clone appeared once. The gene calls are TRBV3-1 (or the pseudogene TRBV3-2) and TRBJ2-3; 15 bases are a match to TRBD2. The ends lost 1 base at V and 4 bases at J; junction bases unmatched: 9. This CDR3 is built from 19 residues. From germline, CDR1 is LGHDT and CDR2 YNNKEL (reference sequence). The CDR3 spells CASSQVGLAGGPIADTQYF. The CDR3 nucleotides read TGTGCCAGCAGCCAAGTAGGACTAGCGGGGGGGCCTATTGCAGATACGCAGTATTTT.

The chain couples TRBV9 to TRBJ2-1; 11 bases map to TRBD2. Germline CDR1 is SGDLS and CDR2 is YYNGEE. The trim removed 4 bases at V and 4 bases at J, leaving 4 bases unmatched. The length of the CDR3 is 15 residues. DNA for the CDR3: TGTGCCAGCAGCAACCGACTAGCGGGGTACAATGAGCAGTTCTTC. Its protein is CASSNRLAGYNEQFF.

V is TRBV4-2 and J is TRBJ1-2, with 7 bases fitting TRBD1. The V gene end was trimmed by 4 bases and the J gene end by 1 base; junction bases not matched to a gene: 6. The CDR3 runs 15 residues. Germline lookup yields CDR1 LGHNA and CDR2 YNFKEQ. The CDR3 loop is CASSPGTESNYGYTF. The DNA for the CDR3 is TGTGCCAGCAGCCCCGGGACAGAGAGTAACTATGGCTACACCTTC.

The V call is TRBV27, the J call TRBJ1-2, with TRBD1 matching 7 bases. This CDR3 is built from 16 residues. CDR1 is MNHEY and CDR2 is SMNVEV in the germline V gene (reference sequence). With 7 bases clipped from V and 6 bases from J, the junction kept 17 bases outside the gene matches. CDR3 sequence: CASTLTGAAGFNGYTF. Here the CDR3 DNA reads TGTGCCAGCACATTAACAGGGGCCGCGGGGTTTAATGGCTACACCTTC.

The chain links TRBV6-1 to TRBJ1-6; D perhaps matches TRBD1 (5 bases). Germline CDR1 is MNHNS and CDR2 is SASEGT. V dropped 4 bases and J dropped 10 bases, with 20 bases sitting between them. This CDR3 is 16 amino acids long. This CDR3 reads CASSAPTARRVSPLHF. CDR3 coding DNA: TGTGCCAGCAGTGCCCCGACAGCCCGACGGGTCTCACCCCTCCACTTT.